These 9 T cell receptor beta chains were sequenced from one sample in a study of T-cell memory formation after mild COVID-19. TCRdb re-analysed the 5' RACE reads in MiXCR, keeping a single row per CDR3 protein. The table has around 340,000 distinct CDR3 sequences, roughly an eighth seen once. Sequencing used PBMCs or a T cell subset sorted from them (not recorded which). The origin of the receptors is a young man who had mild COVID-19 (a few samples of this study predate the infection). Cell type and time point are not known.

V gene TRBV7-9 combines with J gene TRBJ2-1, with 8 bases aligning to TRBD2. The V gene end was trimmed by 5 bases and the J gene end by 7 bases; junction bases not matched to a gene: 7. The CDR3 consists of 14 residues. CDR1 is SEHNR, CDR2 FQNEAQ, per germline (reference sequence). The CDR3 DNA sequence: TGTGCCAGCAGCCCCGGGACTAGTTGGAATGAGCAGTTCTTC. It encodes CASSPGTSWNEQFF.

This clonotype appeared a few times. The V call is TRBV5-1, the J call TRBJ2-3; 10 bases map to TRBD1. Germline CDR1 is SGHRS and CDR2 is YFSETQ. The CDR3 totals 13 residues. After removal of 10 bases from V and 6 bases from J, the junction contained 8 bases not matched to a gene. This CDR3 reads CACGGTGADTQYF. The CDR3 nucleotides read TGCGCCTGCGGGGGGACAGGGGCCGATACGCAGTATTTT.

This clonotype has ten or more counts. The V gene is TRBV24-1, the J gene TRBJ2-5; D is possibly TRBD2 (5 bases). The CDR3 has 14 amino acids. CDR1 is KGHDR and CDR2 is SFDVKD in the germline V gene. Trimming took 2 bases from V and 4 from J, leaving 10 bases between them. The DNA for the CDR3 is TGTGCCACCAGTGATTCGCGGGTGGTAGAGACCCAGTACTTC. This sequence encodes CATSDSRVVETQYF.

In its sample, this clonotype was seen a few times. This chain links TRBV4-3 with TRBJ1-1; unclear D gene. The CDR3 is 15 amino acids. Trimming stripped 0 bases from V and 4 bases from J, with 12 bases between. Germline V gene data show CDR1 as LGHNA and CDR2 as YSLEER. CDR3 sequence (DNA): TGCGCCAGCAGCCAAGATTACGGGTGGAGCACTGAAGCTTTCTTT. Its translation is CASSQDYGWSTEAFF.

This clonotype occurred a few times. The chain is built from TRBV19 and TRBJ1-6; tentatively, D is TRBD1 (6 bases). V was clipped by 1 base and J by 10 bases, with 14 bases between them. Germline assignment: CDR1 LNHDA and CDR2 SQIVND (reference sequence). This CDR3 spans 15 amino acids. As DNA, the CDR3 is TGTGCCAGTAGTATAGCTTCTCCAGGGGAATCACCCCTCCACTTT. Its protein is CASSIASPGESPLHF. The whole variable domain, remainder taken from reference TRBV19 and TRBJ1-6, is DGGITQSPKYLFRKEGQNVTLSCEQNLNHDAMYWYRQDPGQGLRLIYYSQIVNDFQKGDIAEGYSVSREKKESFPLTVTSAQKNPTAFYLCASSIASPGESPLHFGNGTRLTVT.

A few counts support this clonotype. CDR3 DNA sequence: TGTGCCAGCAGTTTATTGGCCATCTCGGCGGATGAGCAGTTCTTC. Amino acid sequence: CASSLLAISADEQFF. This chain joins TRBV12-3 or TRBV12-4 and TRBJ2-1; D uncertain. Trimming pared 2 bases from V and 8 bases from J, leaving 16 bases between. This CDR3 spans 15 amino acids.

The chain couples TRBV12-3 or TRBV12-4 to TRBJ1-2, with a tentative D call TRBD1 (6 bases). CDR3 size: 13 residues. V lost 6 bases and J lost 3, with 11 bases in between. The CDR3 is CASSRGMDYGYTF. The CDR3 DNA sequence: TGTGCCAGCAGCAGGGGAATGGACTATGGCTACACCTTC.

The sample holds a few counts of this clonotype. The J gene is TRBJ1-6, the V gene TRBV5-1; no definite D call. The CDR3 is 14 residues long. V was shortened by 4 bases and J by 12 bases, with 17 bases between the two germline ends. Germline CDR1 SGHRS, CDR2 YFSETQ. The CDR3 protein is CASSQSDGMEPLHF. In DNA form, the CDR3 reads TGCGCCAGCAGCCAATCGGACGGAATGGAACCCCTCCACTTT.

This clonotype came up a few times. The rearrangement links TRBV11-2 to TRBJ1-2; 9 bases match TRBD1. Germline trimming cut 5 bases from V and 3 bases from J; bases unmatched to any gene: 10. The CDR3 length is 16 residues. Germline values: CDR1 SGHAT, CDR2 FQNNGV. The chain's CDR3 is CASSPGTGQGDYGYTF. The CDR3 DNA reads as TGTGCCAGCAGCCCCGGGACGGGACAGGGAGACTATGGCTACACCTTC.